What follows are 17 T cell receptor beta chains derived from one specimen sequenced in a study of cytomegalovirus exposure and HLA in healthy donors. This table comes from immunoSEQ multiplex PCR, and its TCRdb copy is limited to in-frame clones, with some not included. The sample gives 150,000 to 200,000 clones, 86% of which show up once; about 1.6% is in the top ten. Sequences were obtained from PBMCs. These receptors all come from a woman aged 18-30 years in good health and CMV-seronegative.

The chain uses TRBV4-1 and TRBJ1-3, with a tentative D call TRBD1 (6 bases). V lost 1 base and J lost 1, with 11 bases in between. Germline V gene lookup returns CDR1 MGHRA and CDR2 YSYEKL. CDR3 length equals 16 residues. The CDR3 region has the DNA TGCGCCAGCAGCCAAGTGACAGGTCTATCTGGAAACACCATATATTTT. Translating it yields CASSQVTGLSGNTIYF.

This clone was counted a single time. The gene calls are TRBV5-4 and TRBJ2-1, with 7 bases that match TRBD2. The CDR3 covers 15 residues. Germline CDR1 is SGHNT and CDR2 is YYREEE (reference sequence). The V segment lost 4 bases and the J segment 8 bases; nucleotides outside the gene matches: 12. This CDR3 is CASSPAPRGKYEQFF. In DNA form, the CDR3 reads TGTGCCAGCAGCCCGGCACCGCGGGGGAAATATGAGCAGTTCTTC.

The V call is TRBV28, the J call TRBJ1-2; no definite D call. V was clipped by 4 bases and J by 2 bases, with 14 bases between them. Germline loops: CDR1 MDHEN, CDR2 SYDVKM. The CDR3 covers 15 residues. This chain's CDR3 is CASSSPGDPNYGYTF. The CDR3 nucleotides are TGTGCCAGCAGTTCCCCGGGAGACCCAAACTATGGCTACACCTTC.

This chain links TRBV6-1 with TRBJ1-3; D is unclear. This CDR3 region has 14 residues. Deletions cut 6 bases from V and 0 bases from J, with 9 bases between. Germline V CDR1 and CDR2: MNHNS, SASEGT. CDR3 region: CASRQSPSGNTIYF. The CDR3, as DNA: TGTGCCAGCAGACAGAGTCCCTCTGGAAACACCATATATTTT.

V and J are TRBV30 and TRBJ1-2, with 9 positions matching TRBD1. V gave up 8 bases and J gave up 8 bases; unmatched junction bases: 9. Germline CDR1 and CDR2: GTSNPN and SVGIG (reference sequence). The CDR3 is 12 amino acids. The CDR3 region has the DNA TGTGCCAGTACAGGGGGCTTGGAGGGCTACACCTTC. It translates to CASTGGLEGYTF.

This sequence joins TRBV6-6 and TRBJ1-1, with D maybe TRBD1 (6 bases). The V end lost 5 bases, the J end lost 7 bases, and 11 bases lay between the germline ends. CDR3 length equals 12 residues. Germline V lookup: CDR1 MNHNY, CDR2 SVGAGI (reference sequence). CDR3 amino acids: CASSPQGREAFF. In DNA, the CDR3 is TGTGCCAGCAGTCCACAGGGCCGTGAAGCTTTCTTT.

The gene calls are TRBV7-8 and TRBJ2-7; 7 nucleotides line up with TRBD2. V was clipped by 5 bases and J by 1 base; unmatched bases: 8. The CDR3 contains 15 residues. Looked up from germline, CDR1 is SGHVS and CDR2 is FQNEAQ. For the CDR3, the DNA is TGTGCCAGCAGCCGGGGTACTAGCGTTTCCTACGAGCAGTACTTC. This sequence encodes CASSRGTSVSYEQYF.

This chain links TRBV7-9 with TRBJ1-2; 9 bases line up with TRBD1. J gave up 8 bases and V 5 bases, and 9 bases lay outside the gene matches. This CDR3 has 14 amino acids. The germline V gene encodes CDR1 SEHNR and CDR2 FQNEAQ (reference sequence). For the CDR3, the DNA is TGTGCCAGCAGCCTAGACAGGGGGGTGGAAGGCTACACCTTC. Translating it yields CASSLDRGVEGYTF.

This rearrangement joins TRBV6-5 to TRBJ2-7; tentatively, D is TRBD1 (6 bases). This CDR3 is built from 16 residues. Germline V gives CDR1 MNHEY, CDR2 SVGAGI. V shed 0 bases and J shed 7 bases, with 19 bases lying between them. The DNA for the CDR3 is TGTGCCAGCAGTTACTCGAGAGGCCTCAGAGGGGGTGAGCAGTACTTC. Residues: CASSYSRGLRGGEQYF.

The chain employs TRBV6-5 and TRBJ2-5; TRBD1 aligns across 9 bases. This CDR3 is 13 amino acids long. V was clipped by 2 bases and J by 6 bases; unmatched bases: 1. CDR1 and CDR2 (germline): MNHEY, SVGAGI. In nucleotides, the CDR3 is TGTGCCAGCAGTTACGACAGGGGGAAGACCCAGTACTTC. Translating it yields CASSYDRGKTQYF.

The gene calls are TRBV6-5 and TRBJ2-5; 14 nucleotides align to TRBD2. Gene TRBJ2-7 matches the end of the DNA better, so the J call may be wrong. The germline V gene encodes CDR1 MNHEY and CDR2 SVGAGI. CDR3 length equals 14 residues. The CDR3 protein is CASSWTSGRYEQYF. The CDR3 nucleotides read TGTGCCAGCAGTTGGACTAGCGGGAGGTACGAGCAGTACTTC.

The V and J genes are TRBV19 and TRBJ2-5, with 11 bases aligning to TRBD1. V dropped 2 bases and J dropped 5; count of bases not matched to a gene: 7. The CDR3 covers 16 residues. Per the germline V gene, CDR1 is LNHDA and CDR2 is SQIVND (reference sequence). CDR3 DNA sequence: TGTGCCAGTAGTATAATTCCAGGGACAGGGGGGGAGACCCAGTACTTC. It yields the protein CASSIIPGTGGETQYF.

The chain is built from TRBV4-1 and TRBJ2-2; TRBD1 is a possible D gene (6 bases). This CDR3 comprises 16 residues. Trimming cost V 1 base and J 5 bases, with 14 bases left between them. CDR1 is MGHRA, CDR2 YSYEKL, per germline. The CDR3 region has the DNA TGCGCCAGCAGCCAAGCCACAGGGTGGAGAACCGGGGAGCTGTTTTTT. Encoded protein: CASSQATGWRTGELFF.

The chain joins TRBV6-1 to TRBJ1-5; D remains unclear. The CDR3 totals 13 residues. The germline V and J ends were trimmed by 1 base and 4 bases, with 5 bases remaining between them. Germline V CDR1 and CDR2: MNHNS, SASEGT. Here the CDR3 DNA reads TGTGCCAGCAGTGAAGGGCCAAATCAGCCCCAGCATTTT. This encodes CASSEGPNQPQHF.

The chain uses TRBV2 and TRBJ2-7, with 14 bases matching TRBD2. CDR3 length equals 20 residues. CDR1 and CDR2 (germline): SNHLY, FYNNEI. The V gene end was trimmed by 4 bases and the J gene end by 4 bases; junction bases not matched to a gene: 18. This CDR3 is CASSARRGLAGVLYAYEQYF. The CDR3 nucleotides are TGTGCCAGCAGTGCACGGAGGGGACTAGCGGGAGTATTATACGCGTACGAGCAGTACTTC. The full variable domain, in which reference TRBV2 and TRBJ2-7 provide the parts outside the CDR3, is EPEVTQTPSHQVTQMGQEVILRCVPISNHLYFYWYRQILGQKVEFLVSFYNNEISEKSEIFDDQFSVERPDGSNFTLKIRSTKLEDSAMYFCASSARRGLAGVLYAYEQYFGPGTRLTVT.

The chain is built from TRBV5-6 and TRBJ1-4, with a possible D match to TRBD1 (6 bases). CDR1 is SGHDT and CDR2 is YYEEEE in the germline V gene. Trimming shortened V by 1 base and J by 7 bases, and 11 bases separated the two germline ends. CDR3 size: 14 residues. The CDR3 DNA sequence: TGTGCCAGCAGCTTGTTCAGGGGAGCTGAAAAACTGTTTTTT. Its protein is CASSLFRGAEKLFF.

The rearrangement links TRBV5-1 to TRBJ2-7; the match to TRBD2 covers 13 bases. This CDR3 spans 14 amino acids. CDR1 is SGHRS and CDR2 is YFSETQ in the germline V gene. V shed 4 bases, J shed 6 bases, and the junction held 4 bases outside the gene matches. This CDR3 is CASSTTSGRAEQYF. The CDR3 bases are TGCGCCAGCAGCACCACTAGCGGGAGGGCCGAGCAGTACTTC.